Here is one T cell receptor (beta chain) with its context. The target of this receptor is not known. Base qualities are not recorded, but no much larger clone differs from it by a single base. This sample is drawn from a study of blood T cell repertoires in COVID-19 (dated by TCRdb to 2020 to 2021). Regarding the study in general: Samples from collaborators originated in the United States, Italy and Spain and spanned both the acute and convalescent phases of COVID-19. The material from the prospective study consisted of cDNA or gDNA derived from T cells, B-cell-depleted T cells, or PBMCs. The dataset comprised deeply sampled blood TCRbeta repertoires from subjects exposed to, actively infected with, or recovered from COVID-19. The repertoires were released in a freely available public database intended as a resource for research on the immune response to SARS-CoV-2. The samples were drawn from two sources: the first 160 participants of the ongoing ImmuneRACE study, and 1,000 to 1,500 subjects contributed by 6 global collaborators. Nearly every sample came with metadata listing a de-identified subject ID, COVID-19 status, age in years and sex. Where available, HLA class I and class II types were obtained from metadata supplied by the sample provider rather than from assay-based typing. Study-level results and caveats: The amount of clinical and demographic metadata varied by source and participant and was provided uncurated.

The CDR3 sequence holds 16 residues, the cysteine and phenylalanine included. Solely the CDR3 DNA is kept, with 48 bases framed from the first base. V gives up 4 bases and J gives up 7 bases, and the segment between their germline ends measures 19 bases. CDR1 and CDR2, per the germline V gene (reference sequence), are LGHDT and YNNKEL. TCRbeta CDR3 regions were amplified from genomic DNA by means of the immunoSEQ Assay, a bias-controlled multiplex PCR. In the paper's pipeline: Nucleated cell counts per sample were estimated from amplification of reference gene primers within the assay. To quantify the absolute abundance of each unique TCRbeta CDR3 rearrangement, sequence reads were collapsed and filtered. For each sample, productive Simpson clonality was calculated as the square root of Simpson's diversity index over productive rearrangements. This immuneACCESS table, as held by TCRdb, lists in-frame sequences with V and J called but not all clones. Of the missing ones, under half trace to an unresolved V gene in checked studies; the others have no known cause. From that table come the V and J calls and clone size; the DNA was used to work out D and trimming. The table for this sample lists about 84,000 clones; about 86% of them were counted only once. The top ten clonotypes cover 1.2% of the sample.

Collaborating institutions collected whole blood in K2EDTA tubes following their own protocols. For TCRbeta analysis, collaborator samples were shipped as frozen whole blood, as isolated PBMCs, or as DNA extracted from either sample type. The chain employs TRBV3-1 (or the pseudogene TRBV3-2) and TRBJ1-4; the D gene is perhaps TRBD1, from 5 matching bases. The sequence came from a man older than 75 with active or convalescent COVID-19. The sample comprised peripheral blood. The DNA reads TGTGCCAGCAGCCGAACAGAGGAGGGGACTGGTGAAAAACTGTTTTTT. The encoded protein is CASSRTEEGTGEKLFF.